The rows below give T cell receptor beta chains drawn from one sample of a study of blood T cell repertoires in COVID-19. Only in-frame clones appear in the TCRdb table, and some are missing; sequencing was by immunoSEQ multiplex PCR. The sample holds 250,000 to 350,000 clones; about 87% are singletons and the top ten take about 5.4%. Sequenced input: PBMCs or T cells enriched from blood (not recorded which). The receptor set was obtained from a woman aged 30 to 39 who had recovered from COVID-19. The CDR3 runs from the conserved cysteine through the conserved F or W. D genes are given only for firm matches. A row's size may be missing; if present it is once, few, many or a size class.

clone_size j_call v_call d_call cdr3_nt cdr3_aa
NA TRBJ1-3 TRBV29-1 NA TGCAGCGTTGAACTAGCGACAGAATCTGGAAACACCATATATTTT CSVELATESGNTIYF
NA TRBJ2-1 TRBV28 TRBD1 TGTGCCAGCAGGTATACAGGGGGCGCCTACAATGAGCAGTTCTTC CASRYTGGAYNEQFF
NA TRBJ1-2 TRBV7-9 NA TGTGCCAGCAGCTTAGGAGCCTCTAACTATGGCTACACCTTC CASSLGASNYGYTF
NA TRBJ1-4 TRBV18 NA TGTGCCAGCTCACCACTCCGGGAAGCTAATGAAAAACTGTTTTTT CASSPLREANEKLFF
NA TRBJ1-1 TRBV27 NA TGTGCCAGCAGTCAGGGGTTTTTGACTGAAGCTTTCTTT CASSQGFLTEAFF
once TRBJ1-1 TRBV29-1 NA TGCAGCGTTGAAGGGCACGAGGGCACTGAAGCTTTCTTT CSVEGHEGTEAFF
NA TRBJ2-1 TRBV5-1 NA TGCGCCAGCAGCAATACCGGGGATGAGCAGTTCTTC CASSNTGDEQFF
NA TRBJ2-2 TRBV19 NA TGTGCCAGTAGTATAGCTCGGGTTGGAACCGGGGAGCTGTTTTTT CASSIARVGTGELFF
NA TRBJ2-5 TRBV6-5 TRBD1 TGTGCCAGCACCACCCCCCGGGACAGCCAAGAGACCCAGTACTTC CASTTPRDSQETQYF
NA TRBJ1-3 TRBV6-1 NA TGTGCCAGCAGTGAATGGCAGGGAACTGGAAACACCATATATTTT CASSEWQGTGNTIYF
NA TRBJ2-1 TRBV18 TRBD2 TGTGCCAGCTCTAAAAGGCCCTTTGGGCTAGCGGGGCTATACAATGAGCAGTTCTTC CASSKRPFGLAGLYNEQFF